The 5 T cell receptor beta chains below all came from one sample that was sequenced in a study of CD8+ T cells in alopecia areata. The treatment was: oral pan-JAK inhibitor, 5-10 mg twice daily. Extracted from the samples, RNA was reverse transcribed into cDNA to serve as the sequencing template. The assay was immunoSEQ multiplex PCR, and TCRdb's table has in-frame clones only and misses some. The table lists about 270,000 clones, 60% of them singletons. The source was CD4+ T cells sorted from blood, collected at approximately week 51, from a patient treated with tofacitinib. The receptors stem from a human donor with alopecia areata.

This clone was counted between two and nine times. The CDR3 DNA reads TGTGCCATCAGTGAGGCAGCTAGCGGGGGGGCCGATGAGCAGTTCTTC. This translates into CAISEAASGGADEQFF. The rearrangement links TRBV10-3 to TRBJ2-1; 12 nucleotides line up with TRBD2. Germline CDR1 and CDR2: ENHRY and SYGVKD. CDR3 length: 16 residues. The V gene end was trimmed by 2 bases and the J gene end by 8 bases; junction bases not matched to a gene: 7.

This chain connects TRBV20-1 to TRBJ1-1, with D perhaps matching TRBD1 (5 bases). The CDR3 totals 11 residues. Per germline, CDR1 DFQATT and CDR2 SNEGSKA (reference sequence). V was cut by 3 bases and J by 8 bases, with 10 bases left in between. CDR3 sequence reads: CSASLQVEAFF. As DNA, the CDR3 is TGCAGTGCTAGTCTACAGGTAGAAGCTTTCTTT.

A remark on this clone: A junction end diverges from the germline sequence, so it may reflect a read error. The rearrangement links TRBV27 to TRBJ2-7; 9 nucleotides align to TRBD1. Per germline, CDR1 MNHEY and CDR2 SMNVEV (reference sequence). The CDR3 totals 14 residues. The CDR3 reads CASSFDRGSFEQYF. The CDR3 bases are TGTGCCAGCAGTTTTGACAGGGGGTCCTTCGAGCAGTACTTC.

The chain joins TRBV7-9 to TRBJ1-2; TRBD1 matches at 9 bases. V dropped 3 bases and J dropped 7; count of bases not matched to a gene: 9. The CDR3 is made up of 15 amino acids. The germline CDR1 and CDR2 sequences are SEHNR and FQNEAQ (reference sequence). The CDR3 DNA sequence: TGTGCCAGCAGCTTCCCGGGACAGGGTAACGGTGGCTACACCTTC. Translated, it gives CASSFPGQGNGGYTF.

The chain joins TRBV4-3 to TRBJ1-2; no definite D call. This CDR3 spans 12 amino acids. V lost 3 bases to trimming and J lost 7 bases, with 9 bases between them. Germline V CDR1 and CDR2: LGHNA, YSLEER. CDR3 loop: CASSHPRLGYTF. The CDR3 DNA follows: TGCGCCAGCAGCCATCCCAGGCTTGGCTACACCTTC.